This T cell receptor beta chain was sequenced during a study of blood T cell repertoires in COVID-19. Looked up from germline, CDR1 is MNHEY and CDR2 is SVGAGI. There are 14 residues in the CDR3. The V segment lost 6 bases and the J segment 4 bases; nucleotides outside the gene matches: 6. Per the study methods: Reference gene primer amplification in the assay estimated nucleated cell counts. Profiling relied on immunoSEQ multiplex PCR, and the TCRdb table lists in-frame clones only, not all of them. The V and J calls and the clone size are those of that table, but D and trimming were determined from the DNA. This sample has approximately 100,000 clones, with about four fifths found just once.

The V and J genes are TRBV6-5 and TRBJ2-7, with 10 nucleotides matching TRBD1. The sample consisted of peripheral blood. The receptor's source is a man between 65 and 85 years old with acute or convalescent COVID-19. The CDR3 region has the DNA TGTGCCAGCAGCCTCCGGGACAGGGGTTACGAGCAGTACTTC. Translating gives CASSLRDRGYEQYF.